This T cell receptor beta chain was recovered during a study of cytomegalovirus exposure and HLA in healthy donors. General study findings and limits: Highest at DRB1 and lowest at HLA-C, TCR association rates differed among HLA loci in a later analysis.

The CDR3 totals 16 residues. Germline V lookup: CDR1 SEHNR, CDR2 FQNEAQ (reference sequence). After removal of 4 bases from V and 2 bases from J, the junction contained 8 bases not matched to a gene. On this clone: What it binds is unknown.

It was with 60 Vbeta and 13 Jbeta primers that the PCR ran. Authors' processing steps: A later analysis counted approximately 80 million unique TCR beta chains, roughly 11 million shared. Assay used: immunoSEQ multiplex PCR; TCRdb lists only in-frame clones, some missing. V and J calls and clone size are given by that table; D and trimming were obtained from the DNA. The sample yields under 60,000 clones, just under 85% seen once. The sample was PBMCs. The receptor comes from a man between 50 and 59 years old in good health and CMV-seronegative. This chain connects TRBV7-9 to TRBJ1-2, with 9 bases identical to TRBD1. The CDR3 coding sequence is TGTGCCAGCAGCTCTTCCGGGACAGGGTTAAACTATGGCTACACCTTC. This gives the protein CASSSSGTGLNYGYTF. The variable domain in full, with the rest retrieved from reference TRBV7-9 and TRBJ1-2, is DTGVSQNPRHKITKRGQNVTFRCDPISEHNRLYWYRQTLGQGPEFLTYFQNEAQLEKSRLLSDRFSAERPKGSFSTLEIQRTEQGDSAMYLCASSSSGTGLNYGYTFGSGTRLTVV.